Sequencing of this T cell receptor beta chain was carried out in a study of T cells in Graves' hyperthyroidism and ophthalmopathy. The germline gives CDR1 LGHNA, CDR2 YSLEER. V was clipped by 3 bases and J by 6 bases; unmatched bases: 9. The CDR3 totals 16 residues. PBMCs were collected from a roughly 9.7 ml volume of fresh peripheral blood. From RNA transcripts, TCR beta CDR3 regions were amplified. An initial round of RT-PCR targeting the TCR CDR3 relied on the HTBI primer set. TCRdb reprocessed the multiplex PCR reads with MiXCR, giving one entry per CDR3 protein. The sample lists about 600,000 distinct CDR3 sequences, around 15% occurring once.

The sample was blood. This receptor was taken from a woman aged 45-65 years with Graves' ophthalmopathy. The chain couples TRBV4-3 to TRBJ2-4, with 9 bases fitting TRBD1. CDR3 in amino acids: CASSQGKTGGLNIQYF. The CDR3 DNA sequence: TGCGCCAGCAGCCAGGGGAAGACAGGGGGTTTAAACATTCAGTACTTC.